Each of the 6 T cell receptor beta chains below was sequenced from the same sample in a study of blood T cell repertoires in COVID-19. The assay was immunoSEQ multiplex PCR, and TCRdb's table has in-frame clones only and misses some. In the table there are about 200,000 clones, over 75% of which are singletons. Sequenced input: peripheral blood. The receptor set was obtained from a woman aged 80 or over with active or convalescent COVID-19.

The rearrangement uses TRBV3-1 (or the pseudogene TRBV3-2) and TRBJ2-7; 9 bases fit TRBD2. This CDR3 is built from 15 residues. Per germline, CDR1 LGHDT and CDR2 YNNKEL (reference sequence). J gave up 5 bases and V 7 bases, and 12 bases lay outside the gene matches. The CDR3 DNA reads as TGTGCCAGCACACTAACCAGTAGCGGGGGAGACGAGCAGTACTTC. Translation gives CASTLTSSGGDEQYF.

The gene calls are TRBV28 and TRBJ2-1, with D possibly being TRBD1 (5 bases). V gave up 3 bases and J gave up 10 bases, with 7 bases separating them. Germline V gene lookup returns CDR1 MDHEN and CDR2 SYDVKM. The CDR3 totals 11 residues. CDR3 in amino acids: CASSLGREQFF. Written as DNA, the CDR3 is TGTGCCAGCAGTTTGGGGCGCGAGCAGTTCTTC.

The chain uses TRBV2 and TRBJ2-1, with D perhaps matching TRBD1 (8 bases). CDR1 is SNHLY and CDR2 is FYNNEI in the germline V gene. This CDR3 region has 11 residues. Trimming took off 7 bases at V and 9 bases at J, with 10 bases between the two ends. The CDR3 loop is CASNRGGEQFF. CDR3 coding DNA: TGTGCCAGCAACAGGGGGGGTGAGCAGTTCTTC.

This clone was detected a few times. The sample carries other DNA sequences with the same CDR3. The V and J genes are TRBV19 and TRBJ2-7; TRBD1 is a possible D gene (6 bases). Trimming cost V 2 bases and J 0 bases, with 8 bases left between them. The CDR3 consists of 14 residues. The germline V gene encodes CDR1 LNHDA and CDR2 SQIVND (reference sequence). CDR3 protein: CASSITRGSYEQYF. The CDR3 coding sequence is TGTGCCAGTAGTATAACCAGGGGCTCCTACGAGCAGTACTTC.

J is TRBJ2-5 and V is TRBV28, with D perhaps TRBD2 (5 bases). This CDR3 contains 11 residues. The germline V and J ends were trimmed by 3 bases and 9 bases, with 8 bases remaining between them. Germline V gives CDR1 MDHEN, CDR2 SYDVKM. The CDR3 coding sequence is TGTGCCAGCAGTTTTGGAGGATCCCAGTACTTC. Its protein is CASSFGGSQYF.

This clone was seen once. The J gene is TRBJ1-3, the V gene TRBV7-9; D is ambiguous. Germline CDR1 SEHNR, CDR2 FQNEAQ (reference sequence). V dropped 3 bases and J dropped 5 bases, with 14 bases sitting between them. The CDR3 spans 15 residues. CDR3 DNA: TGTGCCAGCAGCTTCGCTGGCGGCGTGAGAAACACCATATATTTT. It yields the protein CASSFAGGVRNTIYF. The full variable domain, with the rest looked up from reference TRBV7-9 and TRBJ1-3, is DTGVSQNPRHKITKRGQNVTFRCDPISEHNRLYWYRQTLGQGPEFLTYFQNEAQLEKSRLLSDRFSAERPKGSFSTLEIQRTEQGDSAMYLCASSFAGGVRNTIYFGEGSWLTVV.